This T cell receptor beta chain was identified in a study of T cells in narcolepsy. Study background: Healthy controls were enrolled alongside patients with narcolepsy type 1 or type 2. General observations from the study: Comparing one patient's CSF and blood CD4+ clonotypes highlighted HCRT- and TRIB2-specific autoreactive clonotypes. In some patient and control memory CD4+ samples, autoreactive clones were absent.

Comment on this clone: Its antigen is undetermined.

This CDR3 is 16 amino acids long. Germline CDR1 reads SGHNT; CDR2 reads YENEEA. Between the trimmed V and J ends, which lost 1 base and 5 bases, there was a span of 15 bases. Only in-frame clones appear in the TCRdb table, and some are missing; sequencing was by immunoSEQ multiplex PCR. The repertoire includes tens of thousands of clones, roughly four fifths of them detected once, and 0.66% sits in the top ten. This rearrangement joins TRBV11-3 to TRBJ2-1; a weak D match, TRBD2 (7 bases). The receptor was isolated from a human donor in good health. Sequencing was carried out using memory (CD45RA-) CD4+ T cells from blood. The DNA for the CDR3 is TGTGCCAGCAGCTTAGGAGGGGGGGGACAAAACAATGAGCAGTTCTTC. Its translation is CASSLGGGGQNNEQFF.